One and the same sample provided the 20 T cell receptor beta chains below, sequenced in a study of blood T cell repertoires in COVID-19. Assay used: immunoSEQ multiplex PCR; TCRdb lists only in-frame clones, some missing. Of approximately 89,000 clones in the sample, over 80% are singletons; the top ten hold around 11%. The specimen was peripheral blood. Every receptor here comes from a woman between 70 and 85 years old with active or convalescent COVID-19.

The chain links TRBV7-2 to TRBJ2-7; D perhaps matches TRBD2 (7 bases). Germline CDR1 and CDR2: SGHTA and FQGNSA. CDR3 length equals 14 residues. V lost 3 bases and J lost 2, with 11 bases in between. CDR3 nucleotide sequence: TGTGCCAGCAGCTTTGAGGGGGGGCCCTACGAGCAGTACTTC. This gives the protein CASSFEGGPYEQYF.

CDR3 sequence: CASRETGGANYGYTF. Written as DNA, the CDR3 is TGTGCCAGCAGAGAAACAGGGGGAGCTAACTATGGCTACACCTTC. The rearrangement uses TRBV7-9 and TRBJ1-2; 8 positions match TRBD1. The germline CDR1 and CDR2 sequences are SEHNR and FQNEAQ (reference sequence). This CDR3 is built from 15 residues. The V gene end was trimmed by 6 bases and the J gene end by 0 bases; junction bases not matched to a gene: 6.

The rearrangement links TRBV7-2 to TRBJ2-1; tentatively, D is TRBD1 (6 bases). CDR1 and CDR2 (germline): SGHTA, FQGNSA. The CDR3 contains 15 residues. The ends were cut back, 6 bases at V and 9 bases at J, with 21 bases in the middle. The CDR3 sequence is CASRLFPRDMGEQFF. CDR3 bases: TGTGCCAGCAGATTATTCCCGAGGGACATGGGTGAGCAGTTCTTC.

J is TRBJ2-1 and V is TRBV11-2, with 13 nucleotides matching TRBD2. V dropped 5 bases and J dropped 10; count of bases not matched to a gene: 5. In germline, CDR1 is SGHAT, CDR2 FQNNGV. There are 14 residues in the CDR3. CDR3 in amino acids: CASSPRTSGGEQFF. The CDR3 coding sequence is TGTGCCAGCAGCCCCCGGACTAGCGGGGGCGAGCAGTTCTTC.

The CDR3 DNA reads TGCGCCAGCAGCTTAAGATTTAGCGGGGCCGGGGGCGAGCAGTACTTC. Amino acids: CASSLRFSGAGGEQYF. The chain has TRBV5-1 and TRBJ2-7, with 8 bases aligning to TRBD2. V shed 2 bases, J shed 6 bases, and the junction held 13 bases outside the gene matches. The germline gives CDR1 SGHRS, CDR2 YFSETQ. CDR3 length: 16 amino acids.

The chain is built from TRBV6-2 or TRBV6-3 and TRBJ1-3, with D perhaps TRBD1 (6 bases). V gave up 6 bases and J gave up 2 bases, with 17 bases separating them. The CDR3 has 16 residues. The germline V gene has CDR1 MNHEY and CDR2 SVGEGT. CDR3 loop: CASSWTEFAPGNTIYF. The CDR3 bases are TGTGCCAGCAGCTGGACAGAATTCGCCCCTGGAAACACCATATATTTT.

This chain joins TRBV11-2 and TRBJ1-6, with a weak D call TRBD1 (6 bases). Trimming removed 2 bases at V and 10 bases at J, with 15 bases between. There are 15 residues in the CDR3. Looked up from germline, CDR1 is SGHAT and CDR2 is FQNNGV. The CDR3 spells CASSLIGGLGSPLHF. For the CDR3, the DNA is TGTGCCAGCAGCTTAATCGGGGGGCTTGGGTCACCCCTCCACTTT. Combining the CDR3 with reference TRBV11-2 and TRBJ1-6 gives the whole variable domain EAGVAQSPRYKIIEKRQSVAFWCNPISGHATLYWYQQILGQGPKLLIQFQNNGVVDDSQLPKDRFSAERLKGVDSTLKIQPAKLEDSAVYLCASSLIGGLGSPLHFGNGTRLTVT.

On this clone itself: This CDR3 is missing its conserved last phenylalanine or tryptophan, likely due to a read error. It is unclear where the CDR3 begins or ends on the DNA, so no DNA is shown, and the CDR3 is as TCRdb lists it. V gene TRBV20-1 combines with J gene TRBJ2-3; the DNA was not used to check the table's D call, TRBD2. The CDR3 contains 8 residues when both ends are counted. Germline V CDR1 and CDR2: DFQATT, SNEGSKA (reference sequence). CDR3 sequence reads: CSGGGTEI.

The V gene is TRBV29-1, the J gene TRBJ2-1; the D gene is possibly TRBD1 (6 bases). Germline V gene lookup returns CDR1 SQVTM and CDR2 ANQGSEA. Trimming removed 3 bases at V and 5 bases at J, with 11 bases between. The CDR3 length is 13 residues. The CDR3 DNA sequence: TGCAGCGTTGAGAAGGGGGTAGACAATGAGCAGTTCTTC. It translates to CSVEKGVDNEQFF.

The chain employs TRBV27 and TRBJ1-5, with D hard to call. Per the germline V gene, CDR1 is MNHEY and CDR2 is SMNVEV (reference sequence). This CDR3 has 14 residues. V was pared by 8 bases and J by 0 bases, with 11 bases between. The CDR3 DNA reads TGTGCCAGCGGGCCGATTTATAGCAATCAGCCCCAGCATTTT. This encodes CASGPIYSNQPQHF.

This chain connects TRBV29-1 to TRBJ1-1, with D tentatively TRBD1 (5 bases). This CDR3 comprises 14 residues. Germline V gene lookup returns CDR1 SQVTM and CDR2 ANQGSEA. V lost 1 base and J 7 bases, leaving 16 bases between the germline ends. The chain's CDR3 is CSVEGWGVLGEAFF. The CDR3 region has the DNA TGCAGCGTTGAAGGTTGGGGGGTTCTTGGTGAAGCTTTCTTT.

This chain uses TRBV10-3 with TRBJ1-1, with a possible D match to TRBD1 (5 bases). The V end lost 5 bases, the J end lost 5 bases, and 9 bases lay between the germline ends. The CDR3 runs to 12 residues. Germline V gene lookup returns CDR1 ENHRY and CDR2 SYGVKD. The chain's CDR3 is CAISRGETEAFF. Written as DNA, the CDR3 is TGTGCCATCAGTCGGGGGGAAACTGAAGCTTTCTTT.

The chain recombines TRBV6-2 or TRBV6-3 with TRBJ2-7; TRBD2 agrees at 13 bases. This CDR3 region has 18 residues. The J segment lost 4 bases and the V segment lost 0 bases, leaving 9 bases of the junction unmatched. CDR1 MNHEY and CDR2 SVGEGT come from the germline V gene. This CDR3 is CASSYSPRTSGGYYEQYF. The CDR3 coding sequence is TGTGCCAGCAGTTACTCCCCTCGGACTAGCGGGGGCTATTACGAGCAGTACTTC.

V and J are TRBV5-5 and TRBJ1-1, with a weak D call TRBD1 (5 bases). Trimming removed 0 bases from V and 10 bases from J, with 16 bases in between. Germline V gene sequence: CDR1 SGHKS, CDR2 YYEKEE (reference sequence). CDR3 length equals 14 residues. CDR3 residues: CASSLEVQVGIAFF. In nucleotides, the CDR3 is TGTGCCAGCAGCTTGGAGGTACAGGTAGGGATAGCTTTCTTT.

This clone was seen a handful of times. The gene calls are TRBV6-5 and TRBJ2-7; D uncertain. Per germline, CDR1 MNHEY and CDR2 SVGAGI. The V end was cut by 3 bases, the J end by 4 bases, with 13 bases between. The CDR3 is made up of 14 amino acids. CDR3 bases: TGTGCCAGCAGTTATAGAGGAACTGGGTACGAGCAGTACTTC. Its protein is CASSYRGTGYEQYF.

The gene calls are TRBV18 and TRBJ1-2; D not certain. V lost 2 bases and J 6 bases, leaving 13 bases between the germline ends. CDR1 is KGHSH and CDR2 is LQKENI in the germline V gene. The CDR3 is made up of 14 amino acids. The DNA of the CDR3 is TGTGCCAGCTCACCAGTCGGAGGGTTGAATGGCTACACCTTC. Translation gives CASSPVGGLNGYTF. The variable domain in full, with the rest retrieved from reference TRBV18 and TRBJ1-2, is NAGVMQNPRHLVRRRGQEARLRCSPMKGHSHVYWYRQLPEEGLKFMVYLQKENIIDESGMPKERFSAEFPKEGPSILRIQQVVRGDSAAYFCASSPVGGLNGYTFGSGTRLTVV.

The chain employs TRBV5-6 and TRBJ2-3; 12 bases align to TRBD1. Germline trimming cut 5 bases from V and 7 bases from J; bases unmatched to any gene: 8. There are 15 residues in the CDR3. Germline V gene lookup returns CDR1 SGHDT and CDR2 YYEEEE. CDR3 nucleotides: TGTGCCAGCAGGTCCGTGGGACAGGGGGCGTATACGCAGTATTTT. Translation gives CASRSVGQGAYTQYF.

The genes are TRBV28 and TRBJ1-2, with unresolved D. Trimming pared 6 bases from V and 4 bases from J, leaving 9 bases between. Germline V CDR1 and CDR2: MDHEN, SYDVKM. CDR3 length equals 12 residues. The chain's CDR3 is CASSAPTYGYTF. CDR3 in DNA: TGTGCCAGCAGCGCCCCTACCTATGGCTACACCTTC.

The chain employs TRBV18 and TRBJ1-4; 10 nucleotides line up with TRBD1. The germline gives CDR1 KGHSH, CDR2 LQKENI. The CDR3 length is 15 residues. The junction had 3 bases not matched to a gene; V was cut back by 3 bases and J by 5 bases. CDR3 protein: CASSPGQGENEKLFF. As DNA, the CDR3 is TGTGCCAGCTCACCCGGACAGGGGGAAAATGAAAAACTGTTTTTT.

This clone was observed a single time. This chain connects TRBV20-1 to TRBJ1-5; tentatively, D is TRBD1 (5 bases). Germline loops: CDR1 DFQATT, CDR2 SNEGSKA (reference sequence). V was pared by 3 bases and J by 3 bases, with 12 bases between. The CDR3 is made up of 14 amino acids. CDR3 DNA: TGCAGTGCTAGTGGGGCACCTAACAATCAGCCCCAGCATTTT. Its protein is CSASGAPNNQPQHF.